The 25 T cell receptor beta chains in this list originate from one sample, sequenced in a study of blood T cell repertoires in COVID-19. Clones were sequenced by immunoSEQ multiplex PCR, and TCRdb holds only the in-frame ones, with some missing. The repertoire holds 200,000 or so clones, roughly 84% seen once, with 6.5% to 9.5% in the top ten. Sequenced material: PBMCs or T cells enriched from blood (not recorded which). Every receptor here comes from a man aged 35 to 55 who had recovered from COVID-19.

The gene calls are TRBV19 and TRBJ2-7; no definite D call. Trimming stripped 9 bases from V and 6 bases from J, with 12 bases between. The germline V gene has CDR1 LNHDA and CDR2 SQIVND (reference sequence). This CDR3 is built from 11 residues. The CDR3 bases are TGTGCCAGACCTCGGGTGGCCGAGCAGTACTTC. Its translation: CARPRVAEQYF.

The rearrangement links TRBV2 to TRBJ1-2; D is possibly TRBD1 (6 bases). The V gene lost 7 bases and the J gene lost 0 bases, with 9 bases spanning the gap. Germline V gene data show CDR1 as SNHLY and CDR2 as FYNNEI. This CDR3 has 13 residues. This CDR3 reads CASNRETNYGYTF. CDR3 sequence (DNA): TGTGCCAGCAACAGGGAGACTAACTATGGCTACACCTTC.

J is TRBJ1-5 and V is TRBV5-1; a weak D match, TRBD1 (6 bases). The CDR3 spans 15 residues. The germline V and J ends were trimmed by 0 bases and 6 bases, with 13 bases remaining between them. Germline V gene data show CDR1 as SGHRS and CDR2 as YFSETQ. DNA for the CDR3: TGCGCCAGCAGCTTGGATACAGGGAAGGCTCAGCCCCAGCATTTT. Translating gives CASSLDTGKAQPQHF.

The chain recombines TRBV4-1 with TRBJ2-1; 13 bases fit TRBD2. Germline trimming cut 1 base from V and 5 bases from J; bases unmatched to any gene: 14. The length of the CDR3 is 20 residues. Looked up from germline, CDR1 is MGHRA and CDR2 is YSYEKL. The CDR3 bases are TGCGCCAGCAGCCAAGGAGTAACTAGCGGGGGGGCCTGGGCCCACAATGAGCAGTTCTTC. Translation: CASSQGVTSGGAWAHNEQFF.

The J gene is TRBJ1-2, the V gene TRBV2, with D possibly matching TRBD1 (5 bases). Between the trimmed V and J ends, which lost 0 bases and 5 bases, there was a span of 7 bases. The germline CDR1 and CDR2 sequences are SNHLY and FYNNEI. The CDR3 is 13 residues long. CDR3 amino acids: CASSEAGQYGYTF. DNA of the CDR3: TGTGCCAGCAGTGAAGCGGGGCAGTATGGCTACACCTTC.

The CDR3 DNA reads as TGTGCCAGCACCATCTCAAGGGACAGTCTAACCTATGGCTACACCTTC. Protein product: CASTISRDSLTYGYTF. The V gene is TRBV6-6, the J gene TRBJ1-2; 7 positions agree with TRBD1. The junction had 15 bases not matched to a gene; V was cut back by 7 bases and J by 4 bases. In germline, CDR1 is MNHNY, CDR2 SVGAGI (reference sequence). The CDR3 covers 16 residues.

The chain combines TRBV7-9 with TRBJ2-3; D gene uncertain. The germline CDR1 and CDR2 sequences are SEHNR and FQNEAQ (reference sequence). The CDR3 sequence is 12 residues long. Trimming stripped 4 bases from V and 6 bases from J, with 8 bases between. This chain's CDR3 is CASSSSRDTQYF. CDR3 sequence (DNA): TGTGCCAGCAGCTCCTCCCGGGATACGCAGTATTTT.

The chain combines TRBV6-6 with TRBJ2-7; a weak D match, TRBD1 (5 bases). The CDR3 has 14 amino acids. Germline loops: CDR1 MNHNY, CDR2 SVGAGI (reference sequence). Trimming pared 2 bases from V and 9 bases from J, leaving 17 bases between. The CDR3 region is CASSYGQGAFLQYF. CDR3 sequence (DNA): TGTGCCAGCAGTTACGGGCAGGGCGCGTTTCTGCAGTACTTC.

The chain carries TRBV2 and TRBJ1-3; 8 bases align to TRBD1. Losses at the gene ends were 1 base for V and 7 bases for J; bases not matched to a gene: 3. CDR1 is SNHLY, CDR2 FYNNEI, per germline. This CDR3 has 14 amino acids. This CDR3 is CASSEGTGFNTIYF. CDR3 nucleotides: TGTGCCAGCAGTGAAGGGACAGGGTTTAACACCATATATTTT.

This clone came up once. The chain employs TRBV4-1 and TRBJ1-2, with 7 bases fitting TRBD1. The trim removed 4 bases at V and 8 bases at J, leaving 13 bases unmatched. From germline, CDR1 is MGHRA and CDR2 YSYEKL. This CDR3 is built from 15 residues. The CDR3, as DNA: TGCGCCAGCAGCCCACCTCGGACAGGAAGTGCGGGCTACACCTTC. This codes for CASSPPRTGSAGYTF.

The CDR3 sequence is CASIRGGPGTEAFF. CDR3 sequence (DNA): TGTGCCAGCATCCGTGGAGGTCCCGGCACTGAAGCTTTCTTT. The chain is built from TRBV28 and TRBJ1-1, with unresolved D. Germline V lookup: CDR1 MDHEN, CDR2 SYDVKM. This CDR3 region has 14 residues. The germline V and J ends were trimmed by 7 bases and 4 bases, with 16 bases remaining between them.

This chain joins TRBV29-1 and TRBJ1-1; D remains unclear. The V and J ends lost 2 bases and 2 bases respectively, with 9 bases between them. The length of the CDR3 is 13 residues. Germline V gene lookup returns CDR1 SQVTM and CDR2 ANQGSEA. The CDR3 DNA is TGCAGCGTTGAACAGAATATTAACACTGAAGCTTTCTTT. Amino acid sequence: CSVEQNINTEAFF.

V gene TRBV7-2 combines with J gene TRBJ2-1; unclear D gene. CDR3 length: 15 residues. CDR1 and CDR2 (germline): SGHTA, FQGNSA. Deletions cut 1 base from V and 4 bases from J, with 11 bases between. CDR3 nucleotides: TGTGCCAGCAGCTTAGACTACTCCGAATACAATGAGCAGTTCTTC. This gives the protein CASSLDYSEYNEQFF. Variable domain in full (rest from reference TRBV7-2 and TRBJ2-1): GAGVSQSPSNKVTEKGKDVELRCDPISGHTALYWYRQSLGQGLEFLIYFQGNSAPDKSGLPSDRFSAERTGGSVSTLTIQRTQQEDSAVYLCASSLDYSEYNEQFFGPGTRLTVL.

The chain recombines TRBV5-5 with TRBJ1-2; maybe TRBD1 (6 bases). This CDR3 has 14 amino acids. From germline, CDR1 is SGHKS and CDR2 YYEKEE (reference sequence). Between the trimmed V and J ends, which lost 4 bases and 3 bases, there was a span of 13 bases. The CDR3 sequence: CASSIQTGYYGYTF. Here the CDR3 DNA reads TGTGCCAGCAGCATCCAGACAGGCTACTATGGCTACACCTTC.

The rearrangement uses TRBV19 and TRBJ2-1; 10 bases fit TRBD2. Trimming removed 4 bases from V and 5 bases from J; junction bases left unmatched: 5. Germline V gene sequence: CDR1 LNHDA, CDR2 SQIVND (reference sequence). The CDR3 length is 15 residues. In DNA, the CDR3 is TGTGCCAGTAGTAAGGGACTAGCGACTAACAATGAGCAGTTCTTC. Translated: CASSKGLATNNEQFF.

This chain connects TRBV6-6 to TRBJ2-2; the D is unclear. Per the germline V gene, CDR1 is MNHNY and CDR2 is SVGAGI (reference sequence). CDR3 length: 15 residues. V shed 6 bases and J shed 6 bases, with 17 bases lying between them. The CDR3 DNA reads TGTGCCAGCAGCCGCCTCCTTATGGCCTCCGGGGAGCTGTTTTTT. Translated, it gives CASSRLLMASGELFF.

This clone was observed at least ten times. The chain uses TRBV11-2 and TRBJ2-7; 12 bases are a match to TRBD2. CDR3 length equals 16 residues. The trim removed 2 bases at V and 7 bases at J, leaving 9 bases unmatched. Germline CDR1 reads SGHAT; CDR2 reads FQNNGV. CDR3 nucleotide sequence: TGTGCCAGCAGCTTACGATTGCTAGCGGGGGGGAGTGAGCAGTACTTC. Translated, it gives CASSLRLLAGGSEQYF. Using reference TRBV11-2 and TRBJ2-7 for the parts outside the CDR3, the full variable domain is EAGVAQSPRYKIIEKRQSVAFWCNPISGHATLYWYQQILGQGPKLLIQFQNNGVVDDSQLPKDRFSAERLKGVDSTLKIQPAKLEDSAVYLCASSLRLLAGGSEQYFGPGTRLTVT.

The chain has TRBV9 and TRBJ1-6; 7 bases agree with TRBD1. V dropped 1 base and J dropped 11; count of bases not matched to a gene: 9. This CDR3 contains 15 residues. Germline loops: CDR1 SGDLS, CDR2 YYNGEE. The CDR3 sequence is CASSVRDRAGAPLHF. CDR3 DNA sequence: TGTGCCAGCAGCGTAAGAGACAGGGCGGGCGCACCCCTCCACTTT. Filled out from reference TRBV9 and TRBJ1-6, the complete variable domain reads DSGVTQTPKHLITATGQRVTLRCSPRSGDLSVYWYQQSLDQGLQFLIQYYNGEERAKGNILERFSAQQFPDLHSELNLSSLELGDSALYFCASSVRDRAGAPLHFGNGTRLTVT.

The rearrangement uses TRBV9 and TRBJ2-7; D possibly corresponds to TRBD1 (7 bases). Trimming removed 0 bases from V and 6 bases from J, with 16 bases in between. This CDR3 region has 15 residues. The germline gives CDR1 SGDLS, CDR2 YYNGEE. The CDR3 nucleotides are TGTGCCAGCAGCGTAGAGGGCAGGGGGGCAGGCGAGCAGTACTTC. The encoded protein is CASSVEGRGAGEQYF.

The J gene is TRBJ1-5, the V gene TRBV19; TRBD1 matches at 12 bases. J gave up 1 base and V 4 bases, and 11 bases lay outside the gene matches. The CDR3 runs to 19 residues. Germline CDR1 LNHDA, CDR2 SQIVND (reference sequence). Written as DNA, the CDR3 is TGTGCCAGTAGTACCTTGAGGGACAGGGGGCTTTCAAGCAATCAGCCCCAGCATTTT. Its translation: CASSTLRDRGLSSNQPQHF.

The sample holds one count of this clone. V gene TRBV4-3 combines with J gene TRBJ1-6; D may be TRBD1 (5 bases). The CDR3 loop spans 16 amino acids. The germline V and J ends were trimmed by 0 bases and 7 bases, with 13 bases remaining between them. From germline, CDR1 is LGHNA and CDR2 YSLEER. The CDR3 here is CASSQDPGTQNSPLHF. The DNA for the CDR3 is TGCGCCAGCAGCCAAGACCCCGGGACTCAAAATTCACCCCTCCACTTT.

This clone was observed a single time. This chain uses TRBV5-5 with TRBJ1-6, with D maybe TRBD1 (6 bases). Germline CDR1 reads SGHKS; CDR2 reads YYEKEE (reference sequence). This CDR3 is built from 15 residues. V lost 1 base and J lost 10, with 15 bases in between. CDR3 region: CASSLNRADRSPLHF. CDR3 in DNA: TGTGCCAGCAGCTTGAACAGGGCGGATCGCTCACCCCTCCACTTT. The variable domain in full, with the rest retrieved from reference TRBV5-5 and TRBJ1-6, is DAGVTQSPTHLIKTRGQQVTLRCSPISGHKSVSWYQQVLGQGPQFIFQYYEKEERGRGNFPDRFSARQFPNYSSELNVNALLLGDSALYLCASSLNRADRSPLHFGNGTRLTVT.

The sample holds a few counts of this clone. The rearrangement joins TRBV6-5 to TRBJ1-3; tentative D call: TRBD1 (5 bases). V lost 8 bases, J lost 2 bases, and 13 bases lay in between. This CDR3 comprises 14 residues. The germline V gene has CDR1 MNHEY and CDR2 SVGAGI. CDR3 region: CASRDYMTGNTIYF. The CDR3 DNA reads as TGTGCCAGCCGGGACTACATGACTGGAAACACCATATATTTT.

The chain uses TRBV6-2 or TRBV6-3 and TRBJ1-2; no definite D call. The V gene's germline CDR1 is MNHEY and CDR2 SVGEGT. The CDR3 runs to 11 residues. V dropped 5 bases and J dropped 4 bases, with 5 bases sitting between them. CDR3 nucleotide sequence: TGTGCCAGCAGTGGACTCTATGGCTACACCTTC. This encodes CASSGLYGYTF.

This sequence joins TRBV7-2 and TRBJ2-3, with 7 nucleotides matching TRBD2. Germline V gives CDR1 SGHTA, CDR2 FQGNSA. The ends lost 5 bases at V and 1 base at J; junction bases unmatched: 6. This CDR3 has 15 amino acids. CDR3 protein: CASSPTSGGTDTQYF. The CDR3 nucleotides read TGTGCCAGCAGCCCCACGAGCGGGGGCACAGATACGCAGTATTTT.